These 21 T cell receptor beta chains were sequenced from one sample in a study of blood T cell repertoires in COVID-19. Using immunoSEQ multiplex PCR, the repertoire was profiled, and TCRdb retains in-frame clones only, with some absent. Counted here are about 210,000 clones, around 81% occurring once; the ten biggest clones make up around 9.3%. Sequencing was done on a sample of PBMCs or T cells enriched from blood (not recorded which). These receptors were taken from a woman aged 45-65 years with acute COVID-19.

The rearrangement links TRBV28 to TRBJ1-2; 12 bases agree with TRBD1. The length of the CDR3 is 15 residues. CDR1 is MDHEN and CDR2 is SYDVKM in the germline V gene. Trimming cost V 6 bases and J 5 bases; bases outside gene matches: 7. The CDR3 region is CASSSGQGAPYGYTF. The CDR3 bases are TGTGCCAGCAGCTCGGGACAGGGGGCGCCGTATGGCTACACCTTC.

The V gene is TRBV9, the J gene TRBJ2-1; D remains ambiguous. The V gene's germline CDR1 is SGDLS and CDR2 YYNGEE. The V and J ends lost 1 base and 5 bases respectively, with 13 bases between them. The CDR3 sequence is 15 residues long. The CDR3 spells CASSVRVPLDNEQFF. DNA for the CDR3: TGTGCCAGCAGCGTACGGGTCCCTCTAGACAATGAGCAGTTCTTC.

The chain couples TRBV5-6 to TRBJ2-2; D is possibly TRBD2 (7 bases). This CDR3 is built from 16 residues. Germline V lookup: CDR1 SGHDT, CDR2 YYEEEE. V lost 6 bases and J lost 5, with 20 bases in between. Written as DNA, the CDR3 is TGTGCCAGCACCTCGGTGGGGGGGCTGAGGACCGGGGAGCTGTTTTTT. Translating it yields CASTSVGGLRTGELFF.

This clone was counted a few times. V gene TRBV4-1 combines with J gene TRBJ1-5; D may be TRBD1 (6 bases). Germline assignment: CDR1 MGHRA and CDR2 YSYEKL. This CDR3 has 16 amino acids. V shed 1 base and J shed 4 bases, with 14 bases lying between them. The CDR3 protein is CASSQAGDYGNQPQHF. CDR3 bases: TGCGCCAGCAGCCAAGCAGGGGATTATGGTAATCAGCCCCAGCATTTT.

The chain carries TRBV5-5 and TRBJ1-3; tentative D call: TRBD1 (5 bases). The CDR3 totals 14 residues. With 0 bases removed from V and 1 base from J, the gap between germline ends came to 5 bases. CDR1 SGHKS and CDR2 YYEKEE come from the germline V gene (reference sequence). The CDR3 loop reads CASSLAGSGNTIYF. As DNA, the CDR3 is TGTGCCAGCAGCTTGGCAGGGTCTGGAAACACCATATATTTT.

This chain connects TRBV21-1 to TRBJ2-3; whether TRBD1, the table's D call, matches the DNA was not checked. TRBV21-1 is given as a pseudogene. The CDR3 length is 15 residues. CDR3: CASSGAGPGTDTQYF. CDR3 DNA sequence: TGTGCCAGCAGCGGGGCAGGCCCTGGCACAGATACGCAGTATTTT.

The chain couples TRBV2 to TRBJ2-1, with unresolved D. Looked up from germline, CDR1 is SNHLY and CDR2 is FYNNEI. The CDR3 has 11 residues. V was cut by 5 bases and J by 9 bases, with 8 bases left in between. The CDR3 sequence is CASSLLFEQFF. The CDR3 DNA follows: TGTGCCAGCAGTCTTCTTTTTGAGCAGTTCTTC.

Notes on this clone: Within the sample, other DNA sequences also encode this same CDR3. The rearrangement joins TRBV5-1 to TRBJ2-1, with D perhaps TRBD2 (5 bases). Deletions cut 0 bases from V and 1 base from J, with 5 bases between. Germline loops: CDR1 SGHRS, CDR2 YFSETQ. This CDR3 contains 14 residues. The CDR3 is CASSLGTSYNEQFF. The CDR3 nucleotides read TGCGCCAGCAGCTTGGGGACTTCCTACAATGAGCAGTTCTTC.

CDR3: CASSLVVVTSGGIYEQYF. In DNA, the CDR3 is TGTGCCAGCAGCTTAGTAGTCGTGACTAGCGGGGGAATCTACGAGCAGTACTTC. This chain joins TRBV7-2 and TRBJ2-7, with 12 positions matching TRBD2. V dropped 1 base and J dropped 3; count of bases not matched to a gene: 10. The CDR3 has 18 amino acids. CDR1 is SGHTA, CDR2 FQGNSA, per germline.

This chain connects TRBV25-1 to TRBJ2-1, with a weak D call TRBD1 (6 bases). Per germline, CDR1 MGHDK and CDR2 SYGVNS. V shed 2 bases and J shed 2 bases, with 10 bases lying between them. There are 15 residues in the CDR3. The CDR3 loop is CASSELGQTYNEQFF. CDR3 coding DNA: TGTGCCAGCAGTGAACTGGGACAAACCTACAATGAGCAGTTCTTC.

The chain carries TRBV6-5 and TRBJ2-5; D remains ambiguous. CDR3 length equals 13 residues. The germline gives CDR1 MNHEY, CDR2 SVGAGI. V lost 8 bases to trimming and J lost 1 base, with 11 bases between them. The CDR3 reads CASWHSLQETQYF. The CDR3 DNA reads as TGTGCCAGCTGGCACAGTCTCCAAGAGACCCAGTACTTC.

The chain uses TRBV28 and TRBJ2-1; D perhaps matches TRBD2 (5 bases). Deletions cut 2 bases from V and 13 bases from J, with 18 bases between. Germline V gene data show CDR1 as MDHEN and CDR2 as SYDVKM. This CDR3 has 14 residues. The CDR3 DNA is TGTGCCAGCAGTTTAATTGGTCTCGGGATCACCCAGTTCTTC. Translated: CASSLIGLGITQFF. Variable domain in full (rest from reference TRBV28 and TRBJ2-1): DVKVTQSSRYLVKRTGEKVFLECVQDMDHENMFWYRQDPGLGLRLIYFSYDVKMKEKGDIPEGYSVSREKKERFSLILESASTNQTSMYLCASSLIGLGITQFFGPGTRLTVL.

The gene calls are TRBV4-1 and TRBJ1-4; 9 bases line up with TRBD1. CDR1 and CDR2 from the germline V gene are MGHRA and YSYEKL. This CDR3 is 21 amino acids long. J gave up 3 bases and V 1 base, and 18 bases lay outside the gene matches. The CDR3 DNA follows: TGCGCCAGCAGCCAAGGTCTTTTGGTTAGTACAGGGGGCATGGCTAATGAAAAACTGTTTTTT. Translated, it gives CASSQGLLVSTGGMANEKLFF.

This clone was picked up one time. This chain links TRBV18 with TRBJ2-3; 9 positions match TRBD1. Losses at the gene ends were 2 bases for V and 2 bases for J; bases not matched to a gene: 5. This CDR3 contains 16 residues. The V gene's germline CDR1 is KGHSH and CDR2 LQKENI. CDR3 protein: CASSPTGTGYTDTQYF. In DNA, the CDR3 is TGTGCCAGCTCACCAACCGGGACAGGGTACACAGATACGCAGTATTTT.

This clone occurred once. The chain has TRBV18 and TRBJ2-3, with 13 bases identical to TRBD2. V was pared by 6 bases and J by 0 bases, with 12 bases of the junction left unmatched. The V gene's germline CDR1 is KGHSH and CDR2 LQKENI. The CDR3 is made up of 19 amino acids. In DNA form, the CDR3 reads TGTGCCAGCTCTCTAACCTCGGGACTAGCGGGGACAAGCACAGATACGCAGTATTTT. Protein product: CASSLTSGLAGTSTDTQYF.

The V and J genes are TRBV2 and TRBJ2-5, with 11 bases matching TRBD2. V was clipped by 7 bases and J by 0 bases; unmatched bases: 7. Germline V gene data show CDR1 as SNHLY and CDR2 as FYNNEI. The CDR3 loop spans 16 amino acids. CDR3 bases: TGTGCCAGCAAGGGTCTAGCGGGGGGCTACCAAGAGACCCAGTACTTC. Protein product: CASKGLAGGYQETQYF.

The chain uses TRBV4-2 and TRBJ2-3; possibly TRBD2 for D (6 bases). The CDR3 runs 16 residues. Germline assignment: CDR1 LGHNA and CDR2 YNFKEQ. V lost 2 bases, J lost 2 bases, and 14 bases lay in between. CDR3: CASSQSAGSTTDTQYF. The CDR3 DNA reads TGTGCCAGCAGCCAATCGGCGGGATCCACCACAGATACGCAGTATTTT.

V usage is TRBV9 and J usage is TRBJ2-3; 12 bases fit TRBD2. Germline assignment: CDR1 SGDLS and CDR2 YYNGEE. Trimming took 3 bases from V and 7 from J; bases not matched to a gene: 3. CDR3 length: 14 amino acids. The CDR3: CASSAGLAGYTQYF. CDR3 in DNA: TGTGCCAGCAGCGCGGGACTAGCGGGTTATACGCAGTATTTT.

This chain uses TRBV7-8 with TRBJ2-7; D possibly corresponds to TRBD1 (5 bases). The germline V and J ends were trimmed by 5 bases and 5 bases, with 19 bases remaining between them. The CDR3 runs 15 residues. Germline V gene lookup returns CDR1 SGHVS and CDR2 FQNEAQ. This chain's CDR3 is CASSPTVQAVHEQYF. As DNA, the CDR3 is TGTGCCAGCAGCCCCACGGTACAGGCTGTTCACGAGCAGTACTTC.

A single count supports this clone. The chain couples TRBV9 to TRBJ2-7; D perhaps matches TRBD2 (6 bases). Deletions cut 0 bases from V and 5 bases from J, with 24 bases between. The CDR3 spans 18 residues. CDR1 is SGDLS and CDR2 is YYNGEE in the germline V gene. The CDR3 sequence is CASSVGSARSGTFHEQYF. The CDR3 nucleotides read TGTGCCAGCAGCGTAGGATCTGCTCGTTCCGGGACTTTCCACGAGCAGTACTTC.

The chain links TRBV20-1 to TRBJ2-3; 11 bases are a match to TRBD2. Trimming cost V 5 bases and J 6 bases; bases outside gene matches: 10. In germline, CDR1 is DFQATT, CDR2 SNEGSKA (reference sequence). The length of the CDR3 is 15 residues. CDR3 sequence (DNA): TGCAGTGCTGGTGCGGGACTAGCGGTTAAGGATACGCAGTATTTT. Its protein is CSAGAGLAVKDTQYF.